The clone carrying this T cell receptor beta chain has a count of ten or more. Its antigen is not identified. This specimen comes from a study of T cells in Graves' hyperthyroidism and ophthalmopathy. Study-wide results and caveats: For ophthalmopathy, model prediction preceded onset by a median about 6 months. Most thyroid clonotypes expanded above 0.001 were also detected in blood. Ophthalmopathy was separated from stable hyperthyroidism by a 13 V-J model.

The source of the PBMCs was 10 ml of fresh peripheral blood. What was amplified from RNA transcripts were TCR beta CDR3 regions. The primer set for the first-round RT-PCR of the TCR CDR3 was HTBI. A single record per CDR3 protein comes from TCRdb applying MiXCR to the multiplex PCR reads. The sample records about 250,000 distinct CDR3 sequences, around 26% being singletons. The CDR3 consists of 14 residues. V was clipped by 4 bases and J by 2 bases; unmatched bases: 4. The germline gives CDR1 SQVTM, CDR2 ANQGSEA. The source is a woman in her 40s with Graves' ophthalmopathy. The chain employs TRBV29-1 and TRBJ2-5; TRBD2 agrees at 10 bases. The sample taken for sequencing was blood. CDR3 nucleotide sequence: TGCAGCGTTGTCAGCGGGAGGGTACAAGAGACCCAGTACTTC. This gives the protein CSVVSGRVQETQYF.